Shown below are 30 T cell receptor beta chains from a single sample sequenced in a study of tumor-infiltrating lymphocytes in localized non-small cell lung cancer. Clones were read by immunoSEQ multiplex PCR, and TCRdb kept only the in-frame ones, dropping some. The sample has about 13,000 clones; 68% are singletons. Material: lung tumor tissue. Receptors originate from a human donor with non-small cell lung cancer.

The chain uses TRBV7-2 and TRBJ2-7; TRBD2 aligns across 11 bases. The CDR3 loop spans 14 amino acids. In germline, CDR1 is SGHTA, CDR2 FQGNSA. V lost 10 bases to trimming and J lost 6 bases; unmatched junction nucleotides: 11. The CDR3 protein is CAIQTSGGRVEQYF. The CDR3 DNA follows: TGTGCCATCCAAACTAGCGGGGGACGCGTCGAGCAGTACTTC. Variable domain in full (rest from reference TRBV7-2 and TRBJ2-7): GAGVSQSPSNKVTEKGKDVELRCDPISGHTALYWYRQSLGQGLEFLIYFQGNSAPDKSGLPSDRFSAERTGGSVSTLTIQRTQQEDSAVYLCAIQTSGGRVEQYFGPGTRLTVT.

The chain carries TRBV7-9 and TRBJ2-7, with a tentative D call TRBD2 (5 bases). Looked up from germline, CDR1 is SEHNR and CDR2 is FQNEAQ (reference sequence). This CDR3 region has 14 residues. Trimming stripped 8 bases from V and 4 bases from J, with 18 bases between. The CDR3: CASHTRIPYYEQYF. CDR3 DNA sequence: TGTGCCAGCCACACTAGAATCCCCTATTACGAGCAGTACTTC.

The chain joins TRBV11-3 to TRBJ2-4; possible D gene TRBD2, 5 bases. V was cut by 1 base and J by 6 bases, with 7 bases left in between. Looked up from germline, CDR1 is SGHNT and CDR2 is YENEEA. This CDR3 has 13 amino acids. The CDR3 loop is CASSLGTGNIQYF. In DNA, the CDR3 is TGTGCCAGCAGCTTAGGGACTGGAAACATTCAGTACTTC.

In this sample, this clone turned up a few times. The gene calls are TRBV30 and TRBJ2-7, with TRBD1 matching 9 bases. Germline V lookup: CDR1 GTSNPN, CDR2 SVGIG (reference sequence). The CDR3 length is 15 residues. J gave up 6 bases and V 0 bases, and 9 bases lay outside the gene matches. The CDR3 sequence: CAWSVWGQGLREQYF. CDR3 sequence (DNA): TGTGCCTGGAGTGTCTGGGGACAGGGACTTCGCGAGCAGTACTTC.

This chain's CDR3 is CASSYDGRDTDTQYF. In DNA form, the CDR3 reads TGTGCCAGCAGTTACGACGGCAGGGACACAGATACGCAGTATTTT. The V gene is TRBV6-5, the J gene TRBJ2-3, with D possibly TRBD1 on 5 matching bases. This CDR3 is 15 amino acids long. Trimming cost V 2 bases and J 2 bases, with 11 bases left between them. Germline V gene data show CDR1 as MNHEY and CDR2 as SVGAGI.

The J gene is TRBJ2-7, the V gene TRBV5-1; possible D gene TRBD1, 5 bases. Germline CDR1 is SGHRS and CDR2 is YFSETQ. CDR3 length: 14 amino acids. V lost 0 bases, J lost 2 bases, and 9 bases lay in between. CDR3 DNA: TGCGCCAGCAGCTTGGTGGACACGGCCTACGAGCAGTACTTC. Its protein product is CASSLVDTAYEQYF.

V gene TRBV4-2 combines with J gene TRBJ2-4, with 8 positions matching TRBD1. The CDR3 has 14 residues. Per germline, CDR1 LGHNA and CDR2 YNFKEQ. V was pared by 4 bases and J by 8 bases, with 7 bases of the junction left unmatched. CDR3: CASSPGTGWDIQYF. CDR3 nucleotides: TGTGCCAGCAGCCCGGGGACAGGTTGGGACATTCAGTACTTC.

The J gene is TRBJ1-3, the V gene TRBV4-2; no firm D call. Germline loops: CDR1 LGHNA, CDR2 YNFKEQ. The CDR3 runs to 16 residues. Trimming shortened V by 0 bases and J by 0 bases, and 9 bases separated the two germline ends. CDR3 DNA sequence: TGTGCCAGCAGCCAAGACTTAAGAAACTCTGGAAACACCATATATTTT. Translated: CASSQDLRNSGNTIYF.

This clone was counted only a few times. The rearrangement links TRBV2 to TRBJ2-5, with 7 nucleotides matching TRBD2. Germline lookup yields CDR1 SNHLY and CDR2 FYNNEI. J lost 6 bases, V lost 3 bases, and 10 bases had no gene match. This CDR3 spans 15 amino acids. The DNA of the CDR3 is TGTGCCAGCAGTGAGACTAGCCGGGGGTGGCAGACCCAGTACTTC. This translates into CASSETSRGWQTQYF. The full variable domain, in which reference TRBV2 and TRBJ2-5 provide the parts outside the CDR3, is EPEVTQTPSHQVTQMGQEVILRCVPISNHLYFYWYRQILGQKVEFLVSFYNNEISEKSEIFDDQFSVERPDGSNFTLKIRSTKLEDSAMYFCASSETSRGWQTQYFGPGTRLLVL.

V and J are TRBV9 and TRBJ2-5, with 7 bases aligning to TRBD2. This CDR3 has 14 amino acids. The V gene's germline CDR1 is SGDLS and CDR2 YYNGEE. The V segment lost 4 bases and the J segment 2 bases; nucleotides outside the gene matches: 5. Here the CDR3 DNA reads TGTGCCAGCAGCACGGGACTACTTCAAGAGACCCAGTACTTC. It translates to CASSTGLLQETQYF.

This clone was seen more than once but under ten times. J is TRBJ1-2 and V is TRBV5-5; D gene uncertain. The CDR3 runs 13 residues. The germline V gene has CDR1 SGHKS and CDR2 YYEKEE (reference sequence). V lost 2 bases to trimming and J lost 1 base, with 6 bases between them. CDR3 loop: CASSFTDNYGYTF. As DNA, the CDR3 is TGTGCCAGCAGCTTTACAGATAACTATGGCTACACCTTC.

The rearrangement links TRBV5-4 to TRBJ2-3; 8 bases match TRBD2. Germline-derived CDR1 and CDR2 are SGHNT and YYREEE (reference sequence). The ends lost 5 bases at V and 2 bases at J; junction bases unmatched: 4. The CDR3 is made up of 14 amino acids. In nucleotides, the CDR3 is TGTGCCAGCAGTTGGACTAGCCCCACAGATACGCAGTATTTT. Protein: CASSWTSPTDTQYF.

This chain uses TRBV6-5 with TRBJ2-7; D unresolved. The CDR3 sequence is 11 residues long. V was trimmed by 9 bases and J by 3 bases, leaving 9 bases between them. CDR1 MNHEY and CDR2 SVGAGI come from the germline V gene. The CDR3 DNA follows: TGTGCCAGTTCTAACGTCTACGAGCAGTACTTC. Its translation is CASSNVYEQYF.

The chain uses TRBV7-2 and TRBJ1-2; 8 nucleotides agree with TRBD1. V gave up 5 bases and J gave up 1 base; unmatched junction bases: 12. Germline CDR1 and CDR2: SGHTA and FQGNSA. The CDR3 totals 17 residues. Here the CDR3 reads CASSPRGFGQGNYGYTF. The DNA of the CDR3 is TGTGCCAGCAGCCCCCGAGGCTTCGGACAGGGTAACTATGGCTACACCTTC.

The chain carries TRBV30 and TRBJ1-5, with no clear D. The germline gives CDR1 GTSNPN, CDR2 SVGIG (reference sequence). The CDR3 is made up of 14 amino acids. The V end was cut by 0 bases, the J end by 6 bases, with 12 bases between. The CDR3 bases are TGTGCCTGGAGTGTCCTAGGGTCCGGTCAGCCCCAGCATTTT. Translation gives CAWSVLGSGQPQHF.

The chain employs TRBV7-2 and TRBJ1-2; D not certain. The CDR3 is 13 residues long. Germline V gives CDR1 SGHTA, CDR2 FQGNSA. V lost 5 bases and J 4 bases, leaving 11 bases between the germline ends. CDR3 DNA: TGTGCCAGCAGCCCCGACGAAGCCTATGGCTACACCTTC. Its protein product is CASSPDEAYGYTF.

This chain links TRBV2 with TRBJ2-5; D is unresolved. V lost 0 bases and J lost 4, with 3 bases in between. This CDR3 contains 12 residues. Germline V lookup: CDR1 SNHLY, CDR2 FYNNEI. The CDR3 nucleotides read TGTGCCAGCAGTGAAGCTAGAGAGACCCAGTACTTC. This codes for CASSEARETQYF. The variable domain in full, with the rest retrieved from reference TRBV2 and TRBJ2-5, is EPEVTQTPSHQVTQMGQEVILRCVPISNHLYFYWYRQILGQKVEFLVSFYNNEISEKSEIFDDQFSVERPDGSNFTLKIRSTKLEDSAMYFCASSEARETQYFGPGTRLLVL.

This chain links TRBV18 with TRBJ1-1; D remains unclear. Trimming stripped 8 bases from V and 1 base from J, with 17 bases between. This CDR3 comprises 15 residues. The germline CDR1 and CDR2 sequences are KGHSH and LQKENI. CDR3 in amino acids: CASAGGSERNTEAFF. The CDR3 DNA reads as TGTGCCAGCGCCGGTGGGTCTGAGCGGAACACTGAAGCTTTCTTT. Full variable domain (missing parts from reference TRBV18 and TRBJ1-1): NAGVMQNPRHLVRRRGQEARLRCSPMKGHSHVYWYRQLPEEGLKFMVYLQKENIIDESGMPKERFSAEFPKEGPSILRIQQVVRGDSAAYFCASAGGSERNTEAFFGQGTRLTVV.

Only one count was recorded for this clone. The gene calls are TRBV19 and TRBJ2-6, with unresolved D. The CDR3 loop spans 15 amino acids. Trimming took 3 bases from V and 4 from J, leaving 10 bases between them. Germline V CDR1 and CDR2: LNHDA, SQIVND (reference sequence). In DNA, the CDR3 is TGTGCCAGTAGTATCCAGACACTGGGGGCCAACGTCCTGACTTTC. It is translated as CASSIQTLGANVLTF.

This clone is medium-sized by share. V gene TRBV5-1 combines with J gene TRBJ1-1; D unclear. CDR1 is SGHRS and CDR2 is YFSETQ in the germline V gene. This CDR3 has 16 amino acids. V gave up 4 bases and J gave up 1 base, with 17 bases separating them. CDR3 DNA sequence: TGCGCCAGCAGCCCCCACAGACTTGGGAGGAACACTGAAGCTTTCTTT. It specifies CASSPHRLGRNTEAFF.

Written as DNA, the CDR3 is TGTGCCAGCAGCGTAGGATCCACTAGCGGCACAGATACGCAGTATTTT. It specifies CASSVGSTSGTDTQYF. V gene TRBV9 combines with J gene TRBJ2-3, with 7 bases aligning to TRBD2. There are 16 residues in the CDR3. Germline V gene data show CDR1 as SGDLS and CDR2 as YYNGEE. The trim removed 0 bases at V and 1 base at J, leaving 5 bases unmatched.

V gene TRBV29-1 combines with J gene TRBJ2-5, with D possibly TRBD2 on 6 matching bases. Trimming cost V 1 base and J 2 bases, with 8 bases left between them. CDR1 is SQVTM and CDR2 is ANQGSEA in the germline V gene. The CDR3 runs to 13 residues. CDR3 amino acids: CSVEGGEQETQYF. In nucleotides, the CDR3 is TGCAGCGTTGAAGGGGGGGAGCAAGAGACCCAGTACTTC. Together with reference TRBV29-1 and TRBJ2-5, the CDR3 gives the full variable domain: SAVISQKPSRDICQRGTSLTIQCQVDSQVTMMFWYRQQPGQSLTLIATANQGSEATYESGFVIDKFPISRPNLTFSTLTVSNMSPEDSSIYLCSVEGGEQETQYFGPGTRLLVL.

The chain has TRBV6-6 and TRBJ2-2; TRBD2 matches at 8 bases. Trimming took 10 bases from V and 4 from J; bases not matched to a gene: 8. The CDR3 has 14 residues. Germline values: CDR1 MNHNY, CDR2 SVGAGI (reference sequence). The CDR3 DNA reads as TGTGCCACCTCGGGGGGGCCGAGCACCGGGGAGCTGTTTTTT. Amino acids: CATSGGPSTGELFF.

The chain carries TRBV7-2 and TRBJ2-3, with a weak D call TRBD2 (5 bases). Trimming pared 5 bases from V and 1 base from J, leaving 10 bases between. This CDR3 spans 14 amino acids. CDR1 and CDR2 (germline): SGHTA, FQGNSA. CDR3 residues: CASSRLQRTDTQYF. DNA of the CDR3: TGTGCCAGCAGCCGACTACAACGCACAGATACGCAGTATTTT.

This clone was found once. The chain carries TRBV19 and TRBJ1-1, with D hard to call. CDR3 size: 12 residues. Germline V gene data show CDR1 as LNHDA and CDR2 as SQIVND (reference sequence). The V and J ends lost 5 bases and 8 bases respectively, with 12 bases between them. DNA of the CDR3: TGTGCCAGTAGTCCCCGAATCGGGGAAGCTTTCTTT. Translated: CASSPRIGEAFF.

This chain joins TRBV6-6 and TRBJ2-7; the D is unclear. Per germline, CDR1 MNHNY and CDR2 SVGAGI (reference sequence). The germline V and J ends were trimmed by 6 bases and 6 bases, with 15 bases remaining between them. The CDR3 loop spans 13 amino acids. The chain's CDR3 is CASRTGLDAEQYF. The CDR3 DNA reads as TGTGCCAGCAGAACGGGCCTCGATGCCGAGCAGTACTTC.

The rearrangement links TRBV2 to TRBJ1-4; TRBD1 matches 11 bases. Per germline, CDR1 SNHLY and CDR2 FYNNEI. This CDR3 region has 14 residues. Losses at the gene ends were 7 bases for V and 7 bases for J; bases not matched to a gene: 5. The CDR3 DNA reads TGTGCCAGCAACCTCGGGACAGGGGGTGAAAAACTGTTTTTT. The encoded protein is CASNLGTGGEKLFF.

The chain couples TRBV7-2 to TRBJ1-5; D is unresolved. Looked up from germline, CDR1 is SGHTA and CDR2 is FQGNSA. Trimming cost V 2 bases and J 11 bases, with 7 bases left between them. The CDR3 covers 11 residues. The CDR3 sequence: CASSLQKAQHF. CDR3 in DNA: TGTGCCAGCAGCTTACAAAAAGCCCAGCATTTT.

This clone showed up just a few times. J is TRBJ1-2 and V is TRBV7-9; 9 bases fit TRBD1. The junction had 2 bases not matched to a gene; V was cut back by 8 bases and J by 4 bases. CDR1 and CDR2 from the germline V gene are SEHNR and FQNEAQ (reference sequence). This CDR3 region has 12 residues. CDR3 in DNA: TGTGCCAGCGACAGGGGGGCCTATGGCTACACCTTC. Amino acid sequence: CASDRGAYGYTF.

The rearrangement joins TRBV6-1 to TRBJ2-7; D is undetermined. CDR3 length equals 13 residues. V dropped 4 bases and J dropped 3 bases, with 10 bases sitting between them. Germline values: CDR1 MNHNS, CDR2 SASEGT. The CDR3 here is CASSVLRNYEQYF. In DNA form, the CDR3 reads TGTGCCAGCAGTGTGTTAAGGAACTACGAGCAGTACTTC.